This passage covers 26 T cell receptor beta chains from one sample sequenced in a study of brain T cells in children with intractable seizures. The time point was: blood from clinic visit 5 months post-surgery; TSC patient then seizure free. The method was immunoSEQ multiplex PCR; TCRdb's version includes in-frame clones alone and lacks a portion of them. Of 300,000 to 400,000 clones in the sample, over 85% were seen once. The starting material was peripheral blood, obtained 4 to 5 months after surgery. These receptors came from a boy under two years old with tuberous sclerosis and intractable seizures.

The chain uses TRBV5-1 and TRBJ1-2; 8 nucleotides align to TRBD1. Germline V gives CDR1 SGHRS, CDR2 YFSETQ. This CDR3 is 15 amino acids long. The V segment lost 4 bases and the J segment 1 base; nucleotides outside the gene matches: 6. The CDR3 loop is CASSPRTGLNYGYTF. CDR3 DNA sequence: TGCGCCAGCAGCCCGAGGACAGGGCTTAACTATGGCTACACCTTC. The variable domain in full, completed from reference TRBV5-1 and TRBJ1-2, reads KAGVTQTPRYLIKTRGQQVTLSCSPISGHRSVSWYQQTPGQGLQFLFEYFSETQRNKGNFPGRFSGRQFSNSRSEMNVSTLELGDSALYLCASSPRTGLNYGYTFGSGTRLTVV.

The CDR3 loop is CASSLVGLAGHSYNEQFF. As DNA, the CDR3 is TGCGCCAGCAGCTTGGTGGGACTAGCGGGCCACTCCTACAATGAGCAGTTCTTC. The chain recombines TRBV5-1 with TRBJ2-1; 12 bases are shared with TRBD2. Unmatched junction bases numbered 4, after V lost 0 bases and J lost 0 bases. The germline V gene has CDR1 SGHRS and CDR2 YFSETQ. This CDR3 has 18 residues.

The chain has TRBV24-1 and TRBJ1-2; no clear D gene. Germline V gene data show CDR1 as KGHDR and CDR2 as SFDVKD. The ends were cut back, 5 bases at V and 0 bases at J, with 9 bases in the middle. The CDR3 extends over 14 amino acids. The CDR3 spells CATSATDANYGYTF. The CDR3 coding sequence is TGTGCCACCAGTGCGACGGACGCTAACTATGGCTACACCTTC.

The chain is built from TRBV4-1 and TRBJ2-7; possibly TRBD2 for D (5 bases). Germline V lookup: CDR1 MGHRA, CDR2 YSYEKL. CDR3 length: 15 residues. V lost 0 bases to trimming and J lost 0 bases, with 9 bases between them. The CDR3: CASSQDSAGSYEQYF. CDR3 DNA sequence: TGCGCCAGCAGCCAAGATTCGGCGGGCTCCTACGAGCAGTACTTC.

This chain connects TRBV7-2 to TRBJ2-5; tentative D call: TRBD1 (6 bases). Trimming removed 5 bases from V and 0 bases from J, with 16 bases in between. CDR1 is SGHTA, CDR2 FQGNSA, per germline. The CDR3 is made up of 16 amino acids. CDR3 protein: CASSPPDSWYQETQYF. The DNA for the CDR3 is TGTGCCAGCAGCCCGCCGGACAGCTGGTACCAAGAGACCCAGTACTTC.

This clone came up once. The chain couples TRBV9 to TRBJ2-7, with 8 bases matching TRBD1. This CDR3 is 13 amino acids long. J gave up 6 bases and V 3 bases, and 5 bases lay outside the gene matches. Germline V gene lookup returns CDR1 SGDLS and CDR2 YYNGEE. DNA of the CDR3: TGTGCCAGCAGCGCTGGACAGGGTGCCGAGCAGTACTTC. Protein product: CASSAGQGAEQYF.

The rearrangement uses TRBV4-1 and TRBJ2-1, with 10 bases that match TRBD2. The CDR3 consists of 15 residues. The germline CDR1 and CDR2 sequences are MGHRA and YSYEKL. Trimming cost V 4 bases and J 5 bases; bases outside gene matches: 5. The CDR3 coding sequence is TGCGCCAGCAGCCTAGGGAGCGGGGGGGACAATGAGCAGTTCTTC. Its translation: CASSLGSGGDNEQFF.

The chain is built from TRBV6-5 and TRBJ1-1; D perhaps matches TRBD1 (6 bases). Trimming removed 6 bases at V and 8 bases at J, with 16 bases between. Per the germline V gene, CDR1 is MNHEY and CDR2 is SVGAGI. The CDR3 runs 13 residues. This CDR3 reads CASRTPDRREAFF. CDR3 nucleotide sequence: TGTGCCAGCAGAACTCCCGACAGGCGCGAAGCTTTCTTT.

The chain joins TRBV10-3 to TRBJ2-1, with TRBD1 as a possible D gene (5 bases). The CDR3 length is 13 residues. Germline-derived CDR1 and CDR2 are ENHRY and SYGVKD. Deletions cut 9 bases from V and 5 bases from J, with 14 bases between. In nucleotides, the CDR3 is TGTGCCATACAGGAGAGCGTCGACAATGAGCAGTTCTTC. Protein product: CAIQESVDNEQFF.

The CDR3 protein is CASSWDRGLNTEAFF. CDR3 nucleotide sequence: TGTGCCAGCAGCTGGGACAGGGGCCTGAACACTGAAGCTTTCTTT. The V gene is TRBV5-6, the J gene TRBJ1-1, with TRBD1 matching 10 bases. The CDR3 loop spans 15 amino acids. Germline assignment: CDR1 SGHDT and CDR2 YYEEEE. Trimming cost V 3 bases and J 0 bases; bases outside gene matches: 2.

Points on this clone: The same CDR3 can be traced to other DNA sequences in this sample. The rearrangement links TRBV24-1 to TRBJ2-1; TRBD1 agrees at 7 bases. Germline CDR1 is KGHDR and CDR2 is SFDVKD. The CDR3 covers 14 residues. V lost 4 bases, J lost 7 bases, and 6 bases stayed unmatched. The CDR3 DNA sequence: TGTGCCACCAGTGAGCTGGACAGGCCTAATGAGCAGTTCTTC. This gives the protein CATSELDRPNEQFF.

The chain uses TRBV19 and TRBJ2-2; 7 nucleotides line up with TRBD2. The germline CDR1 and CDR2 sequences are LNHDA and SQIVND (reference sequence). Losses at the gene ends were 8 bases for V and 5 bases for J; bases not matched to a gene: 5. This CDR3 has 13 amino acids. CDR3 residues: CASLGGITGELFF. The CDR3 DNA reads as TGTGCCAGTCTGGGAGGGATAACCGGGGAGCTGTTTTTT.

The chain uses TRBV2 and TRBJ1-5; possibly TRBD1 for D (5 bases). From germline, CDR1 is SNHLY and CDR2 FYNNEI. CDR3 size: 13 residues. Trimming took off 8 bases at V and 2 bases at J, with 10 bases between the two ends. CDR3: CASGRVGNQPQHF. The CDR3 nucleotides read TGTGCCAGCGGCAGGGTTGGCAATCAGCCCCAGCATTTT.

This rearrangement joins TRBV4-2 to TRBJ1-1; D is possibly TRBD1 (5 bases). Germline V gene sequence: CDR1 LGHNA, CDR2 YNFKEQ. Trimming pared 4 bases from V and 1 base from J, leaving 10 bases between. CDR3 size: 14 residues. CDR3 in amino acids: CASSPGWGNTEAFF. CDR3 nucleotide sequence: TGTGCCAGCAGCCCAGGGTGGGGGAACACTGAAGCTTTCTTT.

DNA for the CDR3: TGTGCCAGCAGCTTAGGACCACGGGGCCTCGCGACAGATACGCAGTATTTT. Its translation: CASSLGPRGLATDTQYF. The chain has TRBV5-4 and TRBJ2-3; D tentatively reads TRBD1 or TRBD2 (5 bases each). V was clipped by 2 bases and J by 3 bases, with 19 bases between them. The V gene's germline CDR1 is SGHNT and CDR2 YYREEE (reference sequence). The CDR3 is 17 residues long. Based on the CDR3 plus reference TRBV5-4 and TRBJ2-3, the full variable domain is ETGVTQSPTHLIKTRGQQVTLRCSSQSGHNTVSWYQQALGQGPQFIFQYYREEENGRGNFPPRFSGLQFPNYSSELNVNALELDDSALYLCASSLGPRGLATDTQYFGPGTRLTVL.

The rearrangement joins TRBV7-2 to TRBJ2-1; D perhaps matches TRBD1 (5 bases). V was clipped by 6 bases and J by 1 base, with 13 bases between them. Germline-derived CDR1 and CDR2 are SGHTA and FQGNSA. This CDR3 contains 15 residues. The CDR3 nucleotides are TGTGCCAGCAGTCGAATCCAGGGATCCTACAATGAGCAGTTCTTC. Translation: CASSRIQGSYNEQFF.

This sequence joins TRBV6-6 and TRBJ2-1; D perhaps matches TRBD2 (5 bases). CDR1 is MNHNY, CDR2 SVGAGI, per germline (reference sequence). V gave up 6 bases and J gave up 0 bases, with 12 bases separating them. This CDR3 has 15 residues. CDR3 protein: CASRFSVSSYNEQFF. CDR3 coding DNA: TGTGCCAGCAGATTTAGCGTTAGCTCCTACAATGAGCAGTTCTTC.

The V and J genes are TRBV6-2 or TRBV6-3 and TRBJ1-2, with D unresolved. Per germline, CDR1 MNHEY and CDR2 SVGEGT. V gave up 2 bases and J gave up 6 bases, with 16 bases separating them. There are 15 residues in the CDR3. The CDR3, as DNA: TGTGCCAGCAGTTACGGGCCAGGCTTTATTGATGGCTACACCTTC. This gives the protein CASSYGPGFIDGYTF.

The rearrangement links TRBV9 to TRBJ1-1, with 8 positions matching TRBD1. The CDR3 totals 13 residues. CDR1 is SGDLS, CDR2 YYNGEE, per germline. V dropped 0 bases and J dropped 8; count of bases not matched to a gene: 3. The CDR3 sequence is CASSVVHRGEAFF. The CDR3 nucleotides read TGTGCCAGCAGCGTAGTACACAGGGGGGAAGCTTTCTTT.

The V and J genes are TRBV3-1 (or the pseudogene TRBV3-2) and TRBJ2-2; D not certain. Germline assignment: CDR1 LGHDT and CDR2 YNNKEL (reference sequence). The CDR3 spans 13 residues. Trimming shortened V by 4 bases and J by 7 bases, and 10 bases separated the two germline ends. The CDR3 reads CASSPPASGELFF. The CDR3 DNA is TGTGCCAGCAGCCCCCCGGCGAGCGGGGAGCTGTTTTTT.

This clone appeared a few times. The chain combines TRBV27 with TRBJ1-3; possibly TRBD1 for D (5 bases). Trimming cost V 3 bases and J 4 bases, with 22 bases left between them. The germline V gene has CDR1 MNHEY and CDR2 SMNVEV (reference sequence). This CDR3 is 18 amino acids long. In DNA form, the CDR3 reads TGTGCCAGCAGTTTTGAGGCCGTCAGGGTCCCCATCGGAAACACCATATATTTT. Translating it yields CASSFEAVRVPIGNTIYF.

As regards this clone: The junction and the germline gene differ at one end; a read error may be behind it. The V call is TRBV10-3, the J call TRBJ2-2, with 8 bases aligning to TRBD2. Germline V gives CDR1 ENHRY, CDR2 SYGVKD. CDR3 length: 14 residues. CDR3 bases: TGTGCCGTCAGCCATAGCGGGATAGGCGGGGAGCTGTTTTTT. Its translation: CAVSHSGIGGELFF.

The V and J genes are TRBV7-8 and TRBJ1-2; 9 positions agree with TRBD1. This CDR3 is built from 21 residues. Germline CDR1 reads SGHVS; CDR2 reads FQNEAQ. Unmatched junction bases numbered 22, after V lost 1 base and J lost 4 bases. DNA of the CDR3: TGTGCCAGCAGCTTAGAGGTATTATGGGACAGGGAGTTGGATCCCCCCTATGGCTACACCTTC. Translated: CASSLEVLWDRELDPPYGYTF.

This rearrangement joins TRBV9 to TRBJ1-1; D is possibly TRBD1 (6 bases). This CDR3 comprises 14 residues. Trimming stripped 0 bases from V and 1 base from J, with 7 bases between. Per germline, CDR1 SGDLS and CDR2 YYNGEE. CDR3: CASSVVGANTEAFF. DNA of the CDR3: TGTGCCAGCAGCGTAGTGGGGGCGAACACTGAAGCTTTCTTT.

The chain has TRBV6-5 and TRBJ1-2; D call uncertain. The germline V gene has CDR1 MNHEY and CDR2 SVGAGI. This CDR3 spans 14 amino acids. Trimming took 2 bases from V and 4 from J, leaving 11 bases between them. The CDR3 coding sequence is TGTGCCAGCAGTTACGAGGACCGGGGCTATGGCTACACCTTC. Translating it yields CASSYEDRGYGYTF.

The V gene is TRBV28, the J gene TRBJ2-6; TRBD2 is a possible D gene (6 bases). Trimming removed 8 bases from V and 3 bases from J, with 11 bases in between. Germline V gene sequence: CDR1 MDHEN, CDR2 SYDVKM. This CDR3 spans 14 amino acids. CDR3 sequence (DNA): TGTGCCAGCGGGGGGTTAGATGGGGCCAACGTCCTGACTTTC. It specifies CASGGLDGANVLTF.